The T cell receptor beta chain under discussion was sequenced for a study of pediatric ulcerative colitis. The study's findings and limits: Acute severe colitis showed lower rectal diversity from clonal expansions. Rectal pinch biopsies may include blood-derived T cells. Ulcerative colitis patients shared more blood-rectal clones than controls.

The rectum was sampled with one to two pinch biopsies at colonoscopy. This was a survey-level run. TCRdb's table, derived via immunoSEQ multiplex PCR, lists solely in-frame clones and lacks some. Among tens of thousands of clones listed, 80% to 85% were seen once. Germline-derived CDR1 and CDR2 are SGHTA and FQGNSA. V was trimmed by 3 bases and J by 4 bases, leaving 12 bases between them. There are 14 residues in the CDR3. About this clone itself: The antigen remains undetermined.

The V call is TRBV7-2, the J call TRBJ1-2, with D possibly being TRBD1 (5 bases). Sequencing was carried out using gut tissue. The origin of this receptor is a boy aged 10-17 years with mild ulcerative colitis. CDR3 DNA sequence: TGTGCCAGCAGCTTTAGGGACGGAGGCTATGGCTACACCTTC. Translation: CASSFRDGGYGYTF.